This TCR beta chain was obtained from a study of CD8 T cells in ankylosing spondylitis. Notes on the study in general: Those disease-linked clones were CD8+; they were also relatively rare in peripheral blood. About 8 highly homologous variants made up a TCR beta motif that seemed to typify ankylosing spondylitis blood.

This clonotype was counted ten times or more. Its antigen is unidentified. Trimming took off 8 bases at V and 3 bases at J, with 10 bases between the two ends. The length of the CDR3 is 12 residues. A single record per CDR3 protein comes from TCRdb applying MiXCR to the 5' RACE reads. The data show approximately 500,000 distinct CDR3 sequences, with about 13% seen just once and about 6.8% held by the top ten. This receptor was identified in a male donor with ankylosing spondylitis. The chain links TRBV12-3 or TRBV12-4 to TRBJ2-5; a possible D gene is TRBD1 (5 bases). Sequencing was performed on blood, either unsorted or a sorted T cell fraction (not recorded which). CDR3 residues: CASGLTEETQYF. CDR3 sequence (DNA): TGTGCCAGCGGCCTGACAGAAGAGACCCAGTACTTC.